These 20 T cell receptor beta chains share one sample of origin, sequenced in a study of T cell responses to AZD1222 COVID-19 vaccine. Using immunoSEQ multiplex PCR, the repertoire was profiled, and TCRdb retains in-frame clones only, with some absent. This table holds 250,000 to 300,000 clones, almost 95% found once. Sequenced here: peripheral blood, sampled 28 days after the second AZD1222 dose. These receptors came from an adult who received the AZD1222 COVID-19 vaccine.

The CDR3 nucleotides are TGCGCCAGCAGCTTGGGCGGGGGGCACGACACTGAAGCTTTCTTT. This encodes CASSLGGGHDTEAFF. J is TRBJ1-1 and V is TRBV5-1; D might be TRBD1 (6 bases). The germline V gene has CDR1 SGHRS and CDR2 YFSETQ. V was cut by 0 bases and J by 3 bases, with 12 bases left in between. The CDR3 is made up of 15 amino acids.

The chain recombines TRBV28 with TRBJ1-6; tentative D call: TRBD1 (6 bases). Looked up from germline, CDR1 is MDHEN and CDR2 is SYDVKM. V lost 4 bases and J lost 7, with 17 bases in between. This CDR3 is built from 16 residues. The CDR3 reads CASSSHQGMGNSPLHF. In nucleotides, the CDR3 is TGTGCCAGCAGTTCACACCAGGGGATGGGGAATTCACCCCTCCACTTT.

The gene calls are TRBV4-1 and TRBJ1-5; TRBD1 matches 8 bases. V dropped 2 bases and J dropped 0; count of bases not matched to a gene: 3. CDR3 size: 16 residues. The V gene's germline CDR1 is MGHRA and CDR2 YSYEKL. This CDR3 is CASSQRQGASNQPQHF. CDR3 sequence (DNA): TGCGCCAGCAGCCAAAGGCAGGGGGCTAGCAATCAGCCCCAGCATTTT.

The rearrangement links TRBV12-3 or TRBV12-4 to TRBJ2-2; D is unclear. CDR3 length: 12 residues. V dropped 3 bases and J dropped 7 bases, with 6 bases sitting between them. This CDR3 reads CASSLTGGELFF. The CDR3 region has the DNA TGTGCCAGCAGTTTGACGGGCGGGGAGCTGTTTTTT.

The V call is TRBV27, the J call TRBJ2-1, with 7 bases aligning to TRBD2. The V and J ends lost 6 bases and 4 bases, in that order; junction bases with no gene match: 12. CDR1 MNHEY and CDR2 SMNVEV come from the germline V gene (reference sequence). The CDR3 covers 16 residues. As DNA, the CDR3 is TGTGCCAGCAGCCAAATTCTAGCGGTTCCTTACAATGAGCAGTTCTTC. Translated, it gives CASSQILAVPYNEQFF.

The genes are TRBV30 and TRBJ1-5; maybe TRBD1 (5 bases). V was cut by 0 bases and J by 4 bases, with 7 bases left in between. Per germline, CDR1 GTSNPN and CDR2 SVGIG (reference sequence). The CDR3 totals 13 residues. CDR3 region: CAWSVTENQPQHF. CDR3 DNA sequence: TGTGCCTGGAGTGTGACAGAAAATCAGCCCCAGCATTTT. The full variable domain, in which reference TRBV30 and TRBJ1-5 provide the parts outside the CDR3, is SQTIHQWPATLVQPVGSPLSLECTVEGTSNPNLYWYRQAAGRGLQLLFYSVGIGQISSEVPQNLSASRPQDRQFILSSKKLLLSDSGFYLCAWSVTENQPQHFGDGTRLSIL.

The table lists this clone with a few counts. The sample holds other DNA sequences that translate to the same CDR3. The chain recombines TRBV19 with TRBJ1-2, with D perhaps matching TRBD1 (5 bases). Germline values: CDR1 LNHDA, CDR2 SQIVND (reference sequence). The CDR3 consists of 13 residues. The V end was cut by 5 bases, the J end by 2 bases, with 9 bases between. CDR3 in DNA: TGTGCCAGTAGTCCGTCAGGGAACTATGGCTACACCTTC. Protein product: CASSPSGNYGYTF.

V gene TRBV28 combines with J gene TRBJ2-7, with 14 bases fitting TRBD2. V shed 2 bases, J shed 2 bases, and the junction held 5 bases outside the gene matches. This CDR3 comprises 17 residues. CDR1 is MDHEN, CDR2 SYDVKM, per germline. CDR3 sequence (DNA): TGTGCCAGCAGTTTACCCGGGACTAGCGGGAGAGCCTACGAGCAGTACTTC. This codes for CASSLPGTSGRAYEQYF.

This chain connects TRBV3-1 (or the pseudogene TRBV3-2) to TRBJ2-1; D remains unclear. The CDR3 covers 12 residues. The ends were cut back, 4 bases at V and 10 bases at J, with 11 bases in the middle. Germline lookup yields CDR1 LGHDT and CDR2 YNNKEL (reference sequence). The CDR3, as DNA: TGTGCCAGCAGCCTACCCCAAGGCGAGCAGTTCTTC. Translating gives CASSLPQGEQFF.

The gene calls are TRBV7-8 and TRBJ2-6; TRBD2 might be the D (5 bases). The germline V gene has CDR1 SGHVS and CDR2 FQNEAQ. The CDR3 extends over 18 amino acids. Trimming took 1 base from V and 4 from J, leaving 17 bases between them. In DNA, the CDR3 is TGTGCCAGCAGCTTAGGTCTGACGGGGATTCAGGGGGCCAACGTCCTGACTTTC. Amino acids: CASSLGLTGIQGANVLTF.

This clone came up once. CDR3 sequence: CASSQDRAGETQYF. CDR3 sequence (DNA): TGCGCCAGCAGCCAAGACAGGGCCGGGGAGACCCAGTACTTC. The chain is built from TRBV4-1 and TRBJ2-5, with D perhaps TRBD1 (5 bases). This CDR3 is 14 amino acids long. Looked up from germline, CDR1 is MGHRA and CDR2 is YSYEKL. Trimming cost V 0 bases and J 5 bases, with 10 bases left between them.

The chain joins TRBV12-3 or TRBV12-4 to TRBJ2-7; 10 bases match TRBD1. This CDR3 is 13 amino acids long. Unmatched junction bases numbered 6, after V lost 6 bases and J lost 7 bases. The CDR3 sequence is CASSSRDRGEQYF. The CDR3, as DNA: TGTGCCAGCAGCTCTAGGGACAGGGGAGAGCAGTACTTC.

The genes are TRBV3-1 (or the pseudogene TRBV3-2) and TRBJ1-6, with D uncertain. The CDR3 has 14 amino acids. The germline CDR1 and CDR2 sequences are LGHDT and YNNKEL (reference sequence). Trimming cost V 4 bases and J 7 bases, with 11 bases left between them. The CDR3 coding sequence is TGTGCCAGCAGCCTAATGGCGGCAAATTCACCCCTCCACTTT. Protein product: CASSLMAANSPLHF.

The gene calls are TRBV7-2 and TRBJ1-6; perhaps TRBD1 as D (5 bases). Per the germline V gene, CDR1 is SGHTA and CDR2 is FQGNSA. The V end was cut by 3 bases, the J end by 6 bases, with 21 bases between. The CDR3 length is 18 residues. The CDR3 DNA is TGTGCCAGCAGCTTCAAACTTATTCAGGGCTCGTCTAATTCACCCCTCCACTTT. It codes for CASSFKLIQGSSNSPLHF.

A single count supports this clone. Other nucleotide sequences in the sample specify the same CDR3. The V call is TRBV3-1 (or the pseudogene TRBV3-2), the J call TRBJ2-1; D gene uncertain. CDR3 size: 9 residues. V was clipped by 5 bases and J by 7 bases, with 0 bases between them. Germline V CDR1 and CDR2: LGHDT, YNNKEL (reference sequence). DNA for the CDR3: TGTGCCAGCAGCAATGAGCAGTTCTTC. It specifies CASSNEQFF.

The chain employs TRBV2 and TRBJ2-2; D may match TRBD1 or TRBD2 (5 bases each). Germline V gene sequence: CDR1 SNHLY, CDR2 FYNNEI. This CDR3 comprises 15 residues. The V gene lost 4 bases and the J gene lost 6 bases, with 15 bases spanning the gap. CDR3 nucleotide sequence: TGTGCCAGCAGTGTAGAGGGGTTTGGGCCCGGGGAGCTGTTTTTT. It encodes CASSVEGFGPGELFF.

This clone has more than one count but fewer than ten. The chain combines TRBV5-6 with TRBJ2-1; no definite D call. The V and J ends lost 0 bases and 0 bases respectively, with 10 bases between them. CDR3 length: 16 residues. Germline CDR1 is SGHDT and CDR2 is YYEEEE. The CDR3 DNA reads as TGTGCCAGCAGCTTGGTAGGAGATTACTCCTACAATGAGCAGTTCTTC. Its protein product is CASSLVGDYSYNEQFF.

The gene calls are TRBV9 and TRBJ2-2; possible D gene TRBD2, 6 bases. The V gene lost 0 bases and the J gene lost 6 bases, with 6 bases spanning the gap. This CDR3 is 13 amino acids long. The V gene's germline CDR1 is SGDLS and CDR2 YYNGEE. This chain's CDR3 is CASSVGGAGELFF. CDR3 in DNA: TGTGCCAGCAGCGTAGGCGGGGCCGGGGAGCTGTTTTTT.

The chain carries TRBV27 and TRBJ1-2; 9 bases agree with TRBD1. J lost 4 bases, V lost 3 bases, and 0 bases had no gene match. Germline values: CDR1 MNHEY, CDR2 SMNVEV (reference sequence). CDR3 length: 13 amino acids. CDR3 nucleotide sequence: TGTGCCAGCAGTTTGACAGGGGGCTATGGCTACACCTTC. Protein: CASSLTGGYGYTF.

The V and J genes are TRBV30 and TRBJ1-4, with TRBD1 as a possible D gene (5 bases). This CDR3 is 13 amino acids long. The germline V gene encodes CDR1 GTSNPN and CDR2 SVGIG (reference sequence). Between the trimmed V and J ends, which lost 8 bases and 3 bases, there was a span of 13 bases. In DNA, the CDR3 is TGTGCCGGGGGACCGGGAGCTAATGAAAAACTGTTTTTT. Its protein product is CAGGPGANEKLFF.